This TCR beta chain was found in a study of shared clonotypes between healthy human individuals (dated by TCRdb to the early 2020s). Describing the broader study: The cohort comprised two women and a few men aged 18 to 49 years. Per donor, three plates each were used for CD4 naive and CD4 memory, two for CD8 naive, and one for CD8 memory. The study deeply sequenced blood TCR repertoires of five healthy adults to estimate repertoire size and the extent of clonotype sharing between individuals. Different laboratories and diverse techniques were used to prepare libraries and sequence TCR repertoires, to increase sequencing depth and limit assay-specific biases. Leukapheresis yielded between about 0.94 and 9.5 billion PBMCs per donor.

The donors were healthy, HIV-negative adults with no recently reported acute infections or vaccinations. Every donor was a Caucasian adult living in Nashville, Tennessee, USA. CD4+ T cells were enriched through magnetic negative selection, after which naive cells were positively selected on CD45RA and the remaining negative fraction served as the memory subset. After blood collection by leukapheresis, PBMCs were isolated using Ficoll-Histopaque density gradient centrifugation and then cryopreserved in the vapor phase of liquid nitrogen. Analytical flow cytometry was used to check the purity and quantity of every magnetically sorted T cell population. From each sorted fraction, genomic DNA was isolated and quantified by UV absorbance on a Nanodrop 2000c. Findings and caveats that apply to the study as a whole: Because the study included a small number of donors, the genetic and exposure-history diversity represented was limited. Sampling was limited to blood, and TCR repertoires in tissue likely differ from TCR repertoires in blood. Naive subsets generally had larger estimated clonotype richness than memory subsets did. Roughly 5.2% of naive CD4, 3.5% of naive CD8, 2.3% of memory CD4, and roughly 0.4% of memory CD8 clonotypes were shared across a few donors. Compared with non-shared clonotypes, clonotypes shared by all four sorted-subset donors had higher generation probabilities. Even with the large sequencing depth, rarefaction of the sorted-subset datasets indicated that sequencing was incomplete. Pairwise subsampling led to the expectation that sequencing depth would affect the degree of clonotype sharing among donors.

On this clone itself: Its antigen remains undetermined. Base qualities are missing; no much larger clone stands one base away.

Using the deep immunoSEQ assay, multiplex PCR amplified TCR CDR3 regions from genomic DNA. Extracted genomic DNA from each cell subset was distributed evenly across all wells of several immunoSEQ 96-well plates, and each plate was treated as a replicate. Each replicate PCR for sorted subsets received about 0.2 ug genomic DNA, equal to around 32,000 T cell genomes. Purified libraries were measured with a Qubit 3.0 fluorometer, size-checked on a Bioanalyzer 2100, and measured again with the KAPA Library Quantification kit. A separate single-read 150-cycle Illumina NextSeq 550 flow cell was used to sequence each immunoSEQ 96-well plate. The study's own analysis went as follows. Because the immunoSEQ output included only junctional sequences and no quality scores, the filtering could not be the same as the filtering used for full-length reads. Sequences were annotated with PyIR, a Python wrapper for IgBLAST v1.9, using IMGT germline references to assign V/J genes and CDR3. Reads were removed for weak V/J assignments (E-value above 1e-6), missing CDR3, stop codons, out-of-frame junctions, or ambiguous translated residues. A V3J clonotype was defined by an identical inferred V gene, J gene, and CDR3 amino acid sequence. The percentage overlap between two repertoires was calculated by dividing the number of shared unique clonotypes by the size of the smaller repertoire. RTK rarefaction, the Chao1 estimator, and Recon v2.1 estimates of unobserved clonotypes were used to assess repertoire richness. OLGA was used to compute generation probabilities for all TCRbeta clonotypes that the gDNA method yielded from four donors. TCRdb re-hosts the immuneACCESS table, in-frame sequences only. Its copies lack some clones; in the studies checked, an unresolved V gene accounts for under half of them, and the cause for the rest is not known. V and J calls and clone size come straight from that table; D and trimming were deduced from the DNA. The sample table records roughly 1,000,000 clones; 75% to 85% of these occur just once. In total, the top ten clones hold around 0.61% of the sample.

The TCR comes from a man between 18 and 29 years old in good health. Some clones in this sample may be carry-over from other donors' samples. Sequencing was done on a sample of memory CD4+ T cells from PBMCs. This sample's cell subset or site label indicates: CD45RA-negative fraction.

The CDR3 protein sequence reads: CASSGQGVVRNTEAFF. The DNA sequence follows: TGTGCCAGCAGTGGACAGGGGGTCGTCCGGAACACTGAAGCTTTCTTT. The chain is made from TRBV28 and TRBJ1-1, with 10 bases matching TRBD1. After removal of 5 bases from V and 1 base from J, the junction retains 7 bases not matched to a gene. CDR1 and CDR2, looked up from the germline V gene, are MDHEN and SYDVKM. Spanning cysteine to phenylalanine, the CDR3 consists of 16 amino acids. CDR3 DNA only is kept here, 48 bases in frame from base 1.